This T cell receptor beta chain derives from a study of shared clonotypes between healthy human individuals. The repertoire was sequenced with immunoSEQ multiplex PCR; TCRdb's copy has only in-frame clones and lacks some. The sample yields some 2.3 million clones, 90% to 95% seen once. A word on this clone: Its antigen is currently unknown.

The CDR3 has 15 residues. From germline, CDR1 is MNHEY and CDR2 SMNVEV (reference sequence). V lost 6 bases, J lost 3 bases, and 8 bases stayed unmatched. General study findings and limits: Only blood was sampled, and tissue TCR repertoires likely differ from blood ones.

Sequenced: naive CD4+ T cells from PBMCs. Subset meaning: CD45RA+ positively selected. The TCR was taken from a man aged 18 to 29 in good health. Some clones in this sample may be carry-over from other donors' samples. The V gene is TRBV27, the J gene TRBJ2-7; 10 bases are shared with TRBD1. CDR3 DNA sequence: TGTGCCAGCAGCGCGACCAGGACAGGGGGCTACGAGCAGTACTTC. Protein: CASSATRTGGYEQYF.